The 21 T cell receptor beta chains below all came from one sample that was sequenced in a study of blood T cell repertoires in COVID-19. Produced via immunoSEQ multiplex PCR; TCRdb's table is partial and in-frame only. The repertoire holds about 170,000 clones, around 80% seen once, with under 20% in the top ten. The sequencing sample was made of PBMCs or T cells enriched from blood (not recorded which). Every receptor here comes from a woman in her 70s in a cohort exposed to, infected with or recovered from COVID-19 (not recorded which).

The count of this clone is one. The CDR3 region has the DNA TGCGCCAGCAGCACCGGGACAGGCTCGCAGCCCCAGCATTTT. It yields the protein CASSTGTGSQPQHF. The chain couples TRBV5-1 to TRBJ1-5; TRBD1 agrees at 8 bases. CDR1 SGHRS and CDR2 YFSETQ come from the germline V gene. J was trimmed by 7 bases and V by 4 bases; bases with no gene match: 7. The CDR3 runs to 14 residues.

As for this clone: The sample has other DNA sequences that encode this CDR3 too. This sequence joins TRBV9 and TRBJ2-5; a weak D match, TRBD1 (6 bases). This CDR3 spans 13 amino acids. The germline V gene encodes CDR1 SGDLS and CDR2 YYNGEE. Deletions cut 2 bases from V and 3 bases from J, with 8 bases between. CDR3 in DNA: TGTGCCAGCAGCGTGGGACATAAAGAGACCCAGTACTTC. Protein: CASSVGHKETQYF.

The genes are TRBV9 and TRBJ2-7; TRBD2 aligns across 7 bases. Looked up from germline, CDR1 is SGDLS and CDR2 is YYNGEE. Germline trimming cut 0 bases from V and 3 bases from J; bases unmatched to any gene: 6. CDR3 length: 15 residues. CDR3 sequence: CASSVESSGYYEQYF. DNA of the CDR3: TGTGCCAGCAGCGTAGAGTCTAGCGGATACTACGAGCAGTACTTC. Full variable domain (missing parts from reference TRBV9 and TRBJ2-7): DSGVTQTPKHLITATGQRVTLRCSPRSGDLSVYWYQQSLDQGLQFLIQYYNGEERAKGNILERFSAQQFPDLHSELNLSSLELGDSALYFCASSVESSGYYEQYFGPGTRLTVT.

This clone was detected a few times. The chain employs TRBV19 and TRBJ1-6; D is possibly TRBD1 (5 bases). There are 12 residues in the CDR3. Germline values: CDR1 LNHDA, CDR2 SQIVND (reference sequence). V was pared by 4 bases and J by 11 bases, with 9 bases between. The CDR3 DNA reads TGTGCCAGTAGTAGCCGGGGGGCACCCCTCCACTTT. Protein sequence: CASSSRGAPLHF.

There are a few counts of this clone. This sequence joins TRBV5-1 and TRBJ1-6; 10 bases map to TRBD1. Germline assignment: CDR1 SGHRS and CDR2 YFSETQ. V shed 4 bases and J 8 bases; nucleotides not matched to a gene: 6. The CDR3 spans 15 residues. The CDR3 region is CASSRSGTGDSPLHF. CDR3 bases: TGCGCCAGCAGCAGATCCGGGACAGGGGATTCACCCCTCCACTTT.

The chain carries TRBV5-1 and TRBJ2-1; tentatively, D is TRBD1 (5 bases). The ends were cut back, 5 bases at V and 4 bases at J, with 16 bases in the middle. Germline CDR1 is SGHRS and CDR2 is YFSETQ. This CDR3 comprises 15 residues. CDR3 region: CASSSGPTEYNEQFF. The DNA for the CDR3 is TGCGCCAGCAGTTCCGGGCCGACAGAATACAATGAGCAGTTCTTC.

The rearrangement uses TRBV29-1 and TRBJ2-5, with TRBD2 matching over 8 bases. This CDR3 contains 13 residues. Germline V gene sequence: CDR1 SQVTM, CDR2 ANQGSEA. Losses at the gene ends were 7 bases for V and 5 bases for J; bases not matched to a gene: 9. In DNA, the CDR3 is TGCAGCGCTTCGGGGGGGCGCGGGGAGACCCAGTACTTC. Protein: CSASGGRGETQYF. Full variable domain (outside the CDR3, taken from reference TRBV29-1 and TRBJ2-5): SAVISQKPSRDICQRGTSLTIQCQVDSQVTMMFWYRQQPGQSLTLIATANQGSEATYESGFVIDKFPISRPNLTFSTLTVSNMSPEDSSIYLCSASGGRGETQYFGPGTRLLVL.

The J gene is TRBJ1-2, the V gene TRBV6-1; 8 nucleotides match TRBD1. Germline trimming cut 6 bases from V and 0 bases from J; bases unmatched to any gene: 6. The CDR3 length is 15 residues. Germline-derived CDR1 and CDR2 are MNHNS and SASEGT. The CDR3 DNA follows: TGTGCCAGCAGGACACAGACAGGGGCTAACTATGGCTACACCTTC. Protein: CASRTQTGANYGYTF.

This clone appeared once. The chain has TRBV6-2 or TRBV6-3 and TRBJ2-3; 7 bases agree with TRBD2. CDR1 and CDR2 (germline): MNHEY, SVGEGT. The CDR3 loop spans 20 amino acids. V was clipped by 0 bases and J by 1 base; unmatched bases: 16. CDR3 region: CASSYSRTRRRASGTDTQYF. DNA of the CDR3: TGTGCCAGCAGTTACTCCAGGACTAGGAGAAGGGCAAGCGGCACAGATACGCAGTATTTT.

This sequence joins TRBV18 and TRBJ2-7, with 15 bases identical to TRBD2. V was clipped by 5 bases and J by 4 bases; unmatched bases: 3. This CDR3 spans 15 amino acids. Germline V CDR1 and CDR2: KGHSH, LQKENI. For the CDR3, the DNA is TGTGCCAGCTCATCTGGACTAGCGGGAGGGTACGAGCAGTACTTC. It codes for CASSSGLAGGYEQYF.

This chain joins TRBV4-2 and TRBJ2-6, with 11 bases identical to TRBD1. The J segment lost 4 bases and the V segment lost 1 base, leaving 3 bases of the junction unmatched. The CDR3 extends over 17 amino acids. Germline V gives CDR1 LGHNA, CDR2 YNFKEQ. The CDR3 here is CASSQGTGGAGANVLTF. The CDR3 DNA is TGTGCCAGCAGCCAAGGGACAGGGGGCGCCGGGGCCAACGTCCTGACTTTC.

The gene calls are TRBV27 and TRBJ2-5, with D possibly TRBD1 on 6 matching bases. CDR3 length: 13 residues. V shed 3 bases and J shed 4 bases, with 9 bases lying between them. Looked up from germline, CDR1 is MNHEY and CDR2 is SMNVEV (reference sequence). The CDR3 loop reads CASSLTGRETQYF. In DNA, the CDR3 is TGTGCCAGCAGTTTGACAGGCCGAGAGACCCAGTACTTC.

This chain joins TRBV5-1 and TRBJ2-7; 9 positions agree with TRBD2. The CDR3 covers 14 residues. Germline CDR1 is SGHRS and CDR2 is YFSETQ. With 3 bases clipped from V and 7 bases from J, the junction kept 8 bases outside the gene matches. The CDR3 DNA is TGCGCCAGCAGCTCCGGGCTAGCGGGGATGGAGCAGTACTTC. Protein: CASSSGLAGMEQYF.

The chain has TRBV11-3 and TRBJ2-2; 10 nucleotides line up with TRBD1. The CDR3 runs 15 residues. V was clipped by 6 bases and J by 3 bases; unmatched bases: 4. CDR1 and CDR2 (germline): SGHNT, YENEEA. CDR3 sequence reads: CASRAGTGDTGELFF. The CDR3, as DNA: TGTGCCAGCAGGGCCGGGACAGGGGACACCGGGGAGCTGTTTTTT.

The chain uses TRBV7-8 and TRBJ2-1; 9 nucleotides line up with TRBD2. V shed 5 bases, J shed 8 bases, and the junction held 10 bases outside the gene matches. Germline CDR1 is SGHVS and CDR2 is FQNEAQ. The CDR3 totals 15 residues. As DNA, the CDR3 is TGTGCCAGCAGCCCAAAAGTAGCGGGAGTGCATGAGCAGTTCTTC. Translating gives CASSPKVAGVHEQFF.

The chain carries TRBV24-1 and TRBJ1-4; TRBD1 matches at 11 bases. The CDR3 has 14 amino acids. The germline CDR1 and CDR2 sequences are KGHDR and SFDVKD. The junction had 3 bases not matched to a gene; V was cut back by 3 bases and J by 10 bases. The CDR3 DNA reads TGTGCCACCAGTGATACGGGGACAGGGGGAAAACTGTTTTTT. Translated: CATSDTGTGGKLFF.

The chain couples TRBV2 to TRBJ2-7; 12 bases are shared with TRBD1. Germline V gene data show CDR1 as SNHLY and CDR2 as FYNNEI. The CDR3 is 14 amino acids. Trimming at V came to 7 bases and at J to 2 bases, leaving 3 bases not matched to a gene. In nucleotides, the CDR3 is TGTGCCAGCACCGGGACAGGGGGCGCCTACGAGCAGTACTTC. It yields the protein CASTGTGGAYEQYF.

The V call is TRBV29-1, the J call TRBJ1-1; 9 bases are a match to TRBD1. The CDR3 covers 12 residues. Germline CDR1 is SQVTM and CDR2 is ANQGSEA. V was clipped by 6 bases and J by 8 bases; unmatched bases: 7. The CDR3 reads CSVLGGTGEAFF. Here the CDR3 DNA reads TGCAGCGTCCTAGGTGGGACAGGGGAAGCTTTCTTT.

The chain employs TRBV7-2 and TRBJ2-3, with D hard to call. Germline V CDR1 and CDR2: SGHTA, FQGNSA. With 10 bases removed from V and 2 bases from J, the gap between germline ends came to 10 bases. The CDR3 has 12 amino acids. The CDR3 region has the DNA TGTGCCACCCGCCGGGTCACAGATACGCAGTATTTT. Translated, it gives CATRRVTDTQYF.

The chain has TRBV5-1 and TRBJ2-1; 8 nucleotides match TRBD1. V was pared by 2 bases and J by 9 bases, with 7 bases of the junction left unmatched. Looked up from germline, CDR1 is SGHRS and CDR2 is YFSETQ. The CDR3 runs 14 residues. CDR3 sequence reads: CASSFQTGDSEQFF. The CDR3 nucleotides are TGCGCCAGCAGCTTCCAGACAGGGGATAGTGAGCAGTTCTTC.

The J gene is TRBJ2-1, the V gene TRBV5-8; 16 bases are a match to TRBD2. Trimming at V came to 4 bases and at J to 0 bases, leaving 4 bases not matched to a gene. Germline V lookup: CDR1 SGHTS, CDR2 YDEGEE. The CDR3 covers 18 residues. The DNA of the CDR3 is TGTGCCAGCAGCCCGGGACTAGCGGGGGGGAGCTCCTACAATGAGCAGTTCTTC. This gives the protein CASSPGLAGGSSYNEQFF.